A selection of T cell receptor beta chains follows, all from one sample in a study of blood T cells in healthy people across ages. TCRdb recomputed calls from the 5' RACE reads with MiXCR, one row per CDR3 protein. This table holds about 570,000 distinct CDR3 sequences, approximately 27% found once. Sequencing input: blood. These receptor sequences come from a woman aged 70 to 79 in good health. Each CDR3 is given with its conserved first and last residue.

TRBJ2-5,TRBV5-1,CASSLRSGGQETQYF
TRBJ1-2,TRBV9,CASSHLEGYTF
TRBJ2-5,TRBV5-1,CASSLSMGETQYF
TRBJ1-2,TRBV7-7,CASSLARGAGGREGYTF
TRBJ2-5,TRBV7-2,CASSLARGREETQYF
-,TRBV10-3,CAASEEGGPYNEQFF
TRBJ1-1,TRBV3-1,CASSQLGTQAFF
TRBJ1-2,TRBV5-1,CASSPGFSSYGYTF
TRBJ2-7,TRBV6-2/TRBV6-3,CASSNNRVKINEQYF
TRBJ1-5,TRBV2,CASSETGEDQPQHF
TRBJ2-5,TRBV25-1,CASMDRAGLQETQYF
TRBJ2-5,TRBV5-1,CASSLGDQETQYF
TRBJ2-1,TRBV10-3,CAISESGGSYNGQFF
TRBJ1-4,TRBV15,CATSKTFIGQEGEKLFF
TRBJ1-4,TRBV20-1,CSARDGEVGEKLFF
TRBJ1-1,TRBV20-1,CSAAGTQAFF
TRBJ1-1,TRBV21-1,CASSRGPGQALKTNTEAFF
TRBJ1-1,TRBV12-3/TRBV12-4,CASSLGQGDYTEAFF
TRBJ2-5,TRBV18,CASGLGIKETQYF
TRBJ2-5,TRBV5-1,CASSSLGTGGETQYF
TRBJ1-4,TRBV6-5,CASRSRGAINEKLFF